These 28 T cell receptor beta chains were sequenced from one sample in a study of blood T cell repertoires in COVID-19. Here immunoSEQ multiplex PCR was the method, and the copy in TCRdb shows in-frame clones only, minus some. The top ten hold less than 15% of the sample, which has under 150,000 clones, about 85% seen once. Sequenced sample: peripheral blood. The receptor source for this set is a human donor in a cohort sampled during active COVID-19.

The chain has TRBV6-2 or TRBV6-3 and TRBJ1-2; D is perhaps TRBD1 (6 bases). V was pared by 2 bases and J by 8 bases, with 15 bases between. The CDR3 has 14 amino acids. Germline assignment: CDR1 MNHEY and CDR2 SVGEGT. Here the CDR3 reads CASSYSPTGKGYTF. CDR3 bases: TGTGCCAGCAGTTACAGCCCAACAGGGAAAGGCTACACCTTC.

This sequence joins TRBV10-3 and TRBJ2-6; no firm D call. The V gene's germline CDR1 is ENHRY and CDR2 SYGVKD. The V end lost 0 bases, the J end lost 0 bases, and 6 bases lay between the germline ends. CDR3 length: 16 residues. The CDR3 DNA is TGTGCCATCAGTGAGTCGTGGAGCTCTGGGGCCAACGTCCTGACTTTC. Translation gives CAISESWSSGANVLTF.

The rearrangement uses TRBV11-3 and TRBJ1-1, with 7 bases matching TRBD1. V was pared by 5 bases and J by 5 bases, with 5 bases of the junction left unmatched. CDR1 is SGHNT, CDR2 YENEEA, per germline. The CDR3 consists of 13 residues. CDR3 loop: CASSRQGRTEAFF. The CDR3 DNA reads TGTGCCAGCAGCCGACAGGGACGGACTGAAGCTTTCTTT.

This chain joins TRBV6-5 and TRBJ2-7; 7 positions agree with TRBD2. There are 15 residues in the CDR3. J was trimmed by 1 base and V by 4 bases; bases with no gene match: 7. Germline CDR1 is MNHEY and CDR2 is SVGAGI. CDR3 sequence reads: CASSLGFGGSYEQYF. In nucleotides, the CDR3 is TGTGCCAGCAGTTTAGGTTTCGGGGGGTCCTACGAGCAGTACTTC.

The CDR3 here is CASSVTGSGANVLTF. Written as DNA, the CDR3 is TGTGCCAGTAGTGTGACAGGCTCTGGGGCCAACGTCCTGACTTTC. The V call is TRBV19, the J call TRBJ2-6, with D possibly being TRBD1 (6 bases). Germline V gene sequence: CDR1 LNHDA, CDR2 SQIVND (reference sequence). V was shortened by 5 bases and J by 0 bases, with 8 bases between the two germline ends. The CDR3 is 15 amino acids. Complete variable domain (other parts from reference TRBV19 and TRBJ2-6): DGGITQSPKYLFRKEGQNVTLSCEQNLNHDAMYWYRQDPGQGLRLIYYSQIVNDFQKGDIAEGYSVSREKKESFPLTVTSAQKNPTAFYLCASSVTGSGANVLTFGAGSRLTVL.

The J gene is TRBJ2-7, the V gene TRBV25-1; D may be TRBD1 (6 bases). V was shortened by 4 bases and J by 3 bases, with 16 bases between the two germline ends. Per the germline V gene, CDR1 is MGHDK and CDR2 is SYGVNS. This CDR3 has 15 amino acids. CDR3 protein: CASSGAPVQGYEQYF. CDR3 nucleotide sequence: TGTGCCAGCAGTGGCGCCCCGGTACAGGGCTACGAGCAGTACTTC.

The gene calls are TRBV6-6 and TRBJ1-2, with 7 bases fitting TRBD1. V was pared by 2 bases and J by 5 bases, with 2 bases of the junction left unmatched. The CDR3 totals 13 residues. The germline V gene encodes CDR1 MNHNY and CDR2 SVGAGI (reference sequence). CDR3 residues: CASSYATGYGYTF. The CDR3 DNA sequence: TGTGCCAGCAGTTACGCGACAGGGTATGGCTACACCTTC.

This sequence joins TRBV5-1 and TRBJ2-2; 7 bases are a match to TRBD1. V shed 0 bases and J 6 bases; nucleotides not matched to a gene: 8. Germline CDR1 SGHRS, CDR2 YFSETQ. The CDR3 extends over 16 amino acids. This CDR3 is CASSLAGQAGAGELFF. The CDR3, as DNA: TGCGCCAGCAGCTTGGCAGGACAGGCAGGCGCCGGGGAGCTGTTTTTT.

This chain links TRBV7-3 with TRBJ1-2; D possibly corresponds to TRBD1 (6 bases). V was clipped by 5 bases and J by 4 bases, with 23 bases between them. Germline V CDR1 and CDR2: SGHTA, FQGTGA. The CDR3 sequence is 17 residues long. This CDR3 is CASSPSGAGAGAYGYTF. The CDR3 DNA reads as TGTGCCAGCAGCCCGTCCGGAGCAGGGGCCGGGGCCTATGGCTACACCTTC.

The rearrangement joins TRBV19 to TRBJ1-2, with 7 bases aligning to TRBD1. Trimming removed 5 bases from V and 4 bases from J; junction bases left unmatched: 10. In germline, CDR1 is LNHDA, CDR2 SQIVND (reference sequence). The CDR3 has 15 residues. CDR3 sequence: CASSPSSTGSYGYTF. The CDR3 bases are TGTGCCAGTAGTCCATCGTCGACAGGGAGCTATGGCTACACCTTC.

This clone was counted once. V and J are TRBV27 and TRBJ2-7, with 9 bases lining up with TRBD2. CDR1 is MNHEY, CDR2 SMNVEV, per germline (reference sequence). The CDR3 runs 16 residues. Trimming removed 1 base from V and 6 bases from J; junction bases left unmatched: 10. CDR3 region: CASSLLAGGSDREQYF. CDR3 bases: TGTGCCAGCAGTTTATTGGCGGGGGGGTCGGACCGCGAGCAGTACTTC.

The rearrangement joins TRBV6-5 to TRBJ2-1, with 11 bases identical to TRBD2. The CDR3 totals 14 residues. With V trimmed by 6 bases and J by 6 bases, 4 bases remained unmatched. Germline lookup yields CDR1 MNHEY and CDR2 SVGAGI. The CDR3, as DNA: TGTGCCAGCAGCATTAGCGGGGGGGTCAATGAGCAGTTCTTC. Its protein is CASSISGGVNEQFF.

The rearrangement links TRBV6-1 to TRBJ1-1; D is undetermined. There are 14 residues in the CDR3. V lost 2 bases and J 6 bases, leaving 13 bases between the germline ends. CDR1 and CDR2 from the germline V gene are MNHNS and SASEGT. The CDR3 coding sequence is TGTGCCAGCAGTGAATTTGGGAGCAGACCTGAAGCTTTCTTT. It codes for CASSEFGSRPEAFF.

The chain links TRBV18 to TRBJ1-2; a weak D match, TRBD1 (6 bases). Deletions cut 2 bases from V and 4 bases from J, with 8 bases between. The CDR3 sequence is 13 residues long. CDR1 is KGHSH, CDR2 LQKENI, per germline. CDR3 sequence: CASSPRDIYGYTF. CDR3 coding DNA: TGTGCCAGCTCACCAAGGGACATCTATGGCTACACCTTC.

The CDR3 nucleotides read TGCGCCAGCAGCTTGGATGCGGGGGCTGTAGGAACCGGGGAGCTGTTTTTT. Protein product: CASSLDAGAVGTGELFF. The chain combines TRBV5-1 with TRBJ2-2, with D perhaps matching TRBD2 (7 bases). The germline V gene has CDR1 SGHRS and CDR2 YFSETQ. The CDR3 totals 17 residues. With 0 bases removed from V and 5 bases from J, the gap between germline ends came to 17 bases.

The rearrangement links TRBV19 to TRBJ2-3; TRBD2 matches 12 bases. This CDR3 region has 14 residues. Germline V gives CDR1 LNHDA, CDR2 SQIVND (reference sequence). Germline trimming cut 10 bases from V and 3 bases from J; bases unmatched to any gene: 5. In nucleotides, the CDR3 is TGTGCCACGACTAGCGGGGGCGGAACAGATACGCAGTATTTT. Encoded protein: CATTSGGGTDTQYF.

Written as DNA, the CDR3 is TGTGCCAGCAGCTTAGAGGAGGGGAGCTCCTACGAGCAGTACTTC. Protein product: CASSLEEGSSYEQYF. The V call is TRBV7-6, the J call TRBJ2-7, with TRBD2 as a possible D gene (6 bases). The CDR3 runs 15 residues. The V end lost 1 base, the J end lost 0 bases, and 10 bases lay between the germline ends. The V gene's germline CDR1 is SGHVS and CDR2 FNYEAQ.

V gene TRBV7-2 combines with J gene TRBJ1-6, with TRBD1 as a possible D gene (5 bases). This CDR3 is 16 amino acids long. The germline CDR1 and CDR2 sequences are SGHTA and FQGNSA. V was shortened by 2 bases and J by 7 bases, with 15 bases between the two germline ends. CDR3 DNA sequence: TGTGCCAGCAGCTTAACCGACAGCCCAAGGAATTCACCCCTCCACTTT. This sequence encodes CASSLTDSPRNSPLHF.

The rearrangement uses TRBV6-2 or TRBV6-3 and TRBJ2-7, with D possibly TRBD2 on 5 matching bases. The CDR3 is 17 residues long. Trimming left V 0 bases short and J 3 bases short, with 18 bases between. Germline values: CDR1 MNHEY, CDR2 SVGEGT. In DNA form, the CDR3 reads TGTGCCAGCAGTTACTCGAGGGTGTCGGAGGTGTTCTACGAGCAGTACTTC. This codes for CASSYSRVSEVFYEQYF.

The chain recombines TRBV21-1 with TRBJ1-5. TRBV21-1 is classified as a pseudogene. CDR3 length: 15 amino acids. The CDR3 is CASSLGFRVNQPQHF. CDR3 nucleotides: TGTGCCAGCAGCCTCGGATTTCGGGTCAATCAGCCCCAGCATTTT.

The chain links TRBV7-9 to TRBJ2-7; 8 bases are shared with TRBD2. The J segment lost 1 base and the V segment lost 5 bases, leaving 4 bases of the junction unmatched. Germline values: CDR1 SEHNR, CDR2 FQNEAQ (reference sequence). CDR3 length: 14 residues. The CDR3 coding sequence is TGTGCCAGCAGCCGGGGGGGTTCATCCTACGAGCAGTACTTC. This gives the protein CASSRGGSSYEQYF.

The CDR3 DNA is TGTGCCAGCACCTCCGATAGCAGTATGGATTACGAGCAGTACTTC. Translated: CASTSDSSMDYEQYF. The chain carries TRBV6-5 and TRBJ2-7, with D hard to call. Germline V gene data show CDR1 as MNHEY and CDR2 as SVGAGI. The CDR3 extends over 15 amino acids. V lost 7 bases and J lost 4, with 20 bases in between.

The V call is TRBV24-1, the J call TRBJ2-7, with 13 bases lining up with TRBD2. This CDR3 has 18 amino acids. After removal of 4 bases from V and 2 bases from J, the junction contained 10 bases not matched to a gene. The germline V gene has CDR1 KGHDR and CDR2 SFDVKD. The CDR3 DNA reads as TGTGCCACCAGTGACCCCGGGGGGGGACTAGCGGGGCCCTACGAGCAGTACTTC. The encoded protein is CATSDPGGGLAGPYEQYF.

In this sample, this clone turned up a few times. V usage is TRBV5-6 and J usage is TRBJ2-7; 10 bases align to TRBD1. The germline V gene has CDR1 SGHDT and CDR2 YYEEEE. Trimming at V came to 4 bases and at J to 7 bases, leaving 5 bases not matched to a gene. This CDR3 contains 13 residues. CDR3 coding DNA: TGTGCCAGCAGCCGGCTGGACAGGGGGGAGCAGTACTTC. Protein: CASSRLDRGEQYF. The full variable domain, with the rest looked up from reference TRBV5-6 and TRBJ2-7, is DAGVTQSPTHLIKTRGQQVTLRCSPKSGHDTVSWYQQALGQGPQFIFQYYEEEERQRGNFPDRFSGHQFPNYSSELNVNALLLGDSALYLCASSRLDRGEQYFGPGTRLTVT.

This rearrangement joins TRBV29-1 to TRBJ1-2; D may be TRBD1 (6 bases). Germline values: CDR1 SQVTM, CDR2 ANQGSEA. The CDR3 runs 13 residues. The germline V and J ends were trimmed by 7 bases and 3 bases, with 15 bases remaining between them. The CDR3 nucleotides are TGCAGCGCCATCCCCAGGGGACACTATGGCTACACCTTC. Its translation is CSAIPRGHYGYTF.

This clone was seen once. V and J are TRBV7-2 and TRBJ1-5, with D unclear. Trimming pared 0 bases from V and 7 bases from J, leaving 7 bases between. The CDR3 contains 13 residues. The V gene's germline CDR1 is SGHTA and CDR2 FQGNSA. The CDR3 DNA reads as TGTGCCAGCAGCTTAGCGACTATACAGCCCCAGCATTTT. Encoded protein: CASSLATIQPQHF.

This clone was seen once. V usage is TRBV28 and J usage is TRBJ1-1; possible D gene TRBD1, 6 bases. CDR1 is MDHEN, CDR2 SYDVKM, per germline. There are 11 residues in the CDR3. Trimming removed 9 bases from V and 6 bases from J, with 11 bases in between. CDR3 residues: CASLQGPEAFF. CDR3 DNA sequence: TGTGCCAGTTTACAGGGCCCTGAAGCTTTCTTT.

The chain is built from TRBV6-5 and TRBJ2-4; TRBD1 aligns across 8 bases. Germline CDR1 is MNHEY and CDR2 is SVGAGI. The CDR3 sequence is 14 residues long. V dropped 2 bases and J dropped 7; count of bases not matched to a gene: 4. The CDR3 here is CASSYDRGWNIQYF. The CDR3, as DNA: TGTGCCAGCAGTTACGACAGGGGATGGAACATTCAGTACTTC.